The next 23 T cell receptor beta chains were all read from a single sample in a study of blood T cell repertoires in COVID-19. The protocol was immunoSEQ multiplex PCR, while the TCRdb copy is restricted to in-frame clones and leaves out a portion. The repertoire consists of under 300,000 clones, with roughly nine tenths occurring once and the leading ten covering about 3%. The sequenced sample was PBMCs or T cells enriched from blood (not recorded which). Receptors were obtained from a woman aged 50 to 60 who had recovered from COVID-19.

This clone is a singleton in its sample. The V gene is TRBV19, the J gene TRBJ1-3; no reliable D call. In germline, CDR1 is LNHDA, CDR2 SQIVND (reference sequence). The V end was cut by 4 bases, the J end by 2 bases, with 9 bases between. The CDR3 loop spans 14 amino acids. CDR3 loop: CASSTAAAGNTIYF. The CDR3 coding sequence is TGTGCCAGTAGTACTGCGGCAGCTGGAAACACCATATATTTT. Filled out from reference TRBV19 and TRBJ1-3, the complete variable domain reads DGGITQSPKYLFRKEGQNVTLSCEQNLNHDAMYWYRQDPGQGLRLIYYSQIVNDFQKGDIAEGYSVSREKKESFPLTVTSAQKNPTAFYLCASSTAAAGNTIYFGEGSWLTVV.

V and J are TRBV5-1 and TRBJ1-1; D gene unclear. Looked up from germline, CDR1 is SGHRS and CDR2 is YFSETQ. The length of the CDR3 is 15 residues. The germline V and J ends were trimmed by 2 bases and 4 bases, with 15 bases remaining between them. The CDR3 loop reads CASSLRSGEVTEAFF. The CDR3 bases are TGCGCCAGCAGCTTACGGTCCGGGGAGGTCACTGAAGCTTTCTTT.

This clone was recorded a few times. The V and J genes are TRBV7-3 and TRBJ2-2; TRBD2 matches 14 bases. This CDR3 is built from 16 residues. The V segment lost 6 bases and the J segment 4 bases; nucleotides outside the gene matches: 4. The V gene's germline CDR1 is SGHTA and CDR2 FQGTGA. The CDR3 sequence is CASRGTSGSSTGELFF. CDR3 bases: TGTGCCAGCAGGGGGACTAGCGGGAGCAGCACCGGGGAGCTGTTTTTT. The full variable domain, with the rest looked up from reference TRBV7-3 and TRBJ2-2, is GAGVSQTPSNKVTEKGKYVELRCDPISGHTALYWYRQSLGQGPEFLIYFQGTGAADDSGLPNDRFFAVRPEGSVSTLKIQRTERGDSAVYLCASRGTSGSSTGELFFGEGSRLTVL.

The chain carries TRBV5-6 and TRBJ2-1, with TRBD2 identical over 10 bases. The CDR3 is 16 amino acids. CDR1 and CDR2 from the germline V gene are SGHDT and YYEEEE. V lost 2 bases and J lost 8; bases outside the gene matches: 10. This CDR3 reads CASSFVKAGGWDEQFF. CDR3 DNA: TGTGCCAGCAGCTTCGTGAAAGCGGGAGGGTGGGATGAGCAGTTCTTC.

The chain links TRBV24-1 to TRBJ2-5; 12 bases agree with TRBD1. With 5 bases clipped from V and 5 bases from J, the junction kept 8 bases outside the gene matches. Germline values: CDR1 KGHDR, CDR2 SFDVKD. The CDR3 covers 16 residues. CDR3 nucleotides: TGTGCCACCAGTGCCACGGGACAGGGGGCGTCCGAGACCCAGTACTTC. Encoded protein: CATSATGQGASETQYF.

The J gene is TRBJ2-7, the V gene TRBV5-5, with D maybe TRBD2 (5 bases). Germline CDR1 SGHKS, CDR2 YYEKEE (reference sequence). V was pared by 1 base and J by 0 bases, with 11 bases between. The CDR3 has 15 amino acids. The CDR3 here is CASSLTPGSSYEQYF. In DNA form, the CDR3 reads TGTGCCAGCAGCTTGACCCCGGGGAGCTCCTACGAGCAGTACTTC.

This CDR3 reads CASSLSRHRNTIYF. The CDR3 DNA reads as TGTGCCAGCAGTTTAAGCCGCCACCGAAACACCATATATTTT. This rearrangement joins TRBV28 to TRBJ1-3; D remains ambiguous. V was trimmed by 2 bases and J by 5 bases, leaving 10 bases between them. Germline values: CDR1 MDHEN, CDR2 SYDVKM. This CDR3 has 14 residues.

The chain is built from TRBV27 and TRBJ1-5; 10 positions match TRBD1. The CDR3 runs 15 residues. V lost 5 bases to trimming and J lost 2 bases; unmatched junction nucleotides: 3. The germline V gene has CDR1 MNHEY and CDR2 SMNVEV (reference sequence). CDR3 loop: CASSRGQGGNQPQHF. The CDR3 bases are TGTGCCAGCAGTCGCGGACAGGGGGGCAATCAGCCCCAGCATTTT.

This chain links TRBV28 with TRBJ1-2; TRBD1 matches at 8 bases. CDR1 and CDR2 from the germline V gene are MDHEN and SYDVKM. The CDR3 has 17 residues. The junction had 16 bases not matched to a gene; V was cut back by 6 bases and J by 4 bases. The CDR3 protein is CASSPPGQAGKGYGYTF. The CDR3 nucleotides are TGTGCCAGCAGCCCACCGGGACAGGCGGGTAAGGGCTATGGCTACACCTTC.

V and J are TRBV27 and TRBJ1-5; weak D call: TRBD1 (6 bases). Trimming took 0 bases from V and 2 from J, leaving 14 bases between them. This CDR3 spans 17 amino acids. CDR1 and CDR2 from the germline V gene are MNHEY and SMNVEV (reference sequence). The DNA for the CDR3 is TGTGCCAGCAGTTTATCGGGGGACAAGGCGGGCAATCAGCCCCAGCATTTT. Its translation is CASSLSGDKAGNQPQHF.

The rearrangement uses TRBV6-2 or TRBV6-3 and TRBJ2-3; the match to TRBD2 covers 10 bases. This CDR3 has 16 residues. V lost 2 bases, J lost 6 bases, and 8 bases stayed unmatched. Germline V gene lookup returns CDR1 MNHEY and CDR2 SVGEGT. This CDR3 reads CASSYVLSSGSDTQYF. Written as DNA, the CDR3 is TGTGCCAGCAGTTACGTCTTGTCTAGCGGGAGCGATACGCAGTATTTT.

This clone was seen only a few times. The genes are TRBV7-3 and TRBJ1-3; D gene ambiguous. This CDR3 has 14 residues. Trimming stripped 0 bases from V and 2 bases from J, with 5 bases between. Germline-derived CDR1 and CDR2 are SGHTA and FQGTGA. The CDR3 coding sequence is TGTGCCAGCAGCTTAACTTCCACTGGAAACACCATATATTTT. It yields the protein CASSLTSTGNTIYF.

The J gene is TRBJ2-1, the V gene TRBV3-1 (or the pseudogene TRBV3-2), with TRBD2 matching 11 bases. The CDR3 covers 17 residues. Germline V gives CDR1 LGHDT, CDR2 YNNKEL (reference sequence). The junction had 5 bases not matched to a gene; V was cut back by 1 base and J by 3 bases. Here the CDR3 DNA reads TGTGCCAGCAGCCAAGTGGGGACTAGCGGTCTCTACAATGAGCAGTTCTTC. It encodes CASSQVGTSGLYNEQFF.

The V and J genes are TRBV6-5 and TRBJ1-1; D possibly corresponds to TRBD1 (6 bases). Germline assignment: CDR1 MNHEY and CDR2 SVGAGI. This CDR3 comprises 14 residues. With 2 bases removed from V and 0 bases from J, the gap between germline ends came to 7 bases. CDR3: CASSYRTVNTEAFF. The CDR3 bases are TGTGCCAGCAGTTACAGGACAGTGAACACTGAAGCTTTCTTT.

This chain connects TRBV7-8 to TRBJ1-1, with TRBD1 as a possible D gene (6 bases). The CDR3 has 14 amino acids. In germline, CDR1 is SGHVS, CDR2 FQNEAQ. The V end lost 5 bases, the J end lost 6 bases, and 16 bases lay between the germline ends. DNA for the CDR3: TGTGCCAGCAGCACAACAGGGACGGGTGCTGAAGCTTTCTTT. Translation gives CASSTTGTGAEAFF.

The DNA for the CDR3 is TGTGCCAGCAGCTCAGGACAGGTTGGGGAAAAACTGTTTTTT. As protein: CASSSGQVGEKLFF. The rearrangement links TRBV7-2 to TRBJ1-4; 7 nucleotides align to TRBD1. V dropped 4 bases and J dropped 8; count of bases not matched to a gene: 7. Germline CDR1 reads SGHTA; CDR2 reads FQGNSA. CDR3 length: 14 amino acids.

CDR3 sequence: CARPRTEVNQPQHF. CDR3 DNA sequence: TGTGCCAGACCCAGGACAGAAGTCAATCAGCCCCAGCATTTT. V is TRBV27 and J is TRBJ1-5, with a tentative D call TRBD1 (6 bases). The germline CDR1 and CDR2 sequences are MNHEY and SMNVEV (reference sequence). The V end was cut by 9 bases, the J end by 3 bases, with 15 bases between. CDR3 length equals 14 residues.

The rearrangement links TRBV5-1 to TRBJ2-5; 8 positions match TRBD1. The V gene's germline CDR1 is SGHRS and CDR2 YFSETQ. With V trimmed by 0 bases and J by 3 bases, 1 base remained unmatched. The CDR3 runs 14 residues. The DNA of the CDR3 is TGCGCCAGCAGCTTGGGACAGGGGAAAGAGACCCAGTACTTC. This gives the protein CASSLGQGKETQYF.

Regarding this clone: Within the sample, other DNA sequences also encode this same CDR3. The CDR3 here is CASSLGGQPQHF. DNA of the CDR3: TGTGCCAGCTCCCTGGGGGGGCAGCCCCAGCATTTT. The rearrangement links TRBV28 to TRBJ1-5, with D tentatively TRBD1 (5 bases). The CDR3 has 12 residues. Between the trimmed V and J ends, which lost 8 bases and 7 bases, there was a span of 12 bases. Germline values: CDR1 MDHEN, CDR2 SYDVKM. The variable domain in full, completed from reference TRBV28 and TRBJ1-5, reads DVKVTQSSRYLVKRTGEKVFLECVQDMDHENMFWYRQDPGLGLRLIYFSYDVKMKEKGDIPEGYSVSREKKERFSLILESASTNQTSMYLCASSLGGQPQHFGDGTRLSIL.

This chain joins TRBV4-2 and TRBJ1-1; TRBD1 matches 10 bases. The V and J ends lost 5 bases and 5 bases, in that order; junction bases with no gene match: 5. This CDR3 spans 14 amino acids. The germline CDR1 and CDR2 sequences are LGHNA and YNFKEQ. DNA for the CDR3: TGTGCCAGCAGCGCACCGGACAGGGGGACTGAAGCTTTCTTT. Translated: CASSAPDRGTEAFF.

A single count supports this clone. This chain uses TRBV28 with TRBJ1-1; D is possibly TRBD1 (6 bases). Germline CDR1 MDHEN, CDR2 SYDVKM. This CDR3 contains 11 residues. Trimming took off 5 bases at V and 5 bases at J, with 6 bases between the two ends. CDR3 DNA sequence: TGTGCCAGCAGTACAGGGACTGAAGCTTTCTTT. Translation: CASSTGTEAFF.

The chain links TRBV18 to TRBJ2-6; D is undetermined. Germline loops: CDR1 KGHSH, CDR2 LQKENI. V lost 2 bases to trimming and J lost 4 bases, with 3 bases between them. The CDR3 has 13 residues. The CDR3 is CASSPSGANVLTF. CDR3 nucleotide sequence: TGTGCCAGCTCACCATCGGGGGCCAACGTCCTGACTTTC.

The J gene is TRBJ2-5, the V gene TRBV5-1; 9 bases fit TRBD2. Germline V gene lookup returns CDR1 SGHRS and CDR2 YFSETQ. CDR3 length: 16 amino acids. V gave up 0 bases and J gave up 5 bases; unmatched junction bases: 8. As DNA, the CDR3 is TGCGCCAGCAGCTTGGCCTTTAGCGGGAGAGGGGAGACCCAGTACTTC. Residues: CASSLAFSGRGETQYF.